The 16 T cell receptor beta chains below all came from one sample that was sequenced in a study of blood T cells in healthy people across ages. Alongside a J-beta primer mix, a sample-barcoded 5' primer served in a second PCR lasting about 7 to 11 cycles. TCRdb ran MiXCR on the 5' RACE reads and lists one entry per CDR3 protein. In the table there are approximately 850,000 distinct CDR3 sequences, over 45% of which are singletons. Sequencing was carried out using blood. The receptor set was obtained from a man aged 25-40 years in good health.

The chain joins TRBV20-1 to TRBJ2-5, with a possible D match to TRBD1 (6 bases). The CDR3 runs to 16 residues. The ends were cut back, 6 bases at V and 11 bases at J, with 31 bases in the middle. Germline V gene lookup returns CDR1 DFQATT and CDR2 SNEGSKA (reference sequence). This CDR3 is CSAQITGSVRYNEQYF. CDR3 in DNA: TGCAGTGCCCAAATCACAGGGTCGGTTCGGTATAATGAGCAGTACTTC.

The J gene is TRBJ2-5, the V gene TRBV29-1; TRBD1 is a possible D gene (6 bases). Germline-derived CDR1 and CDR2 are SQVTM and ANQGSEA. The CDR3 is 11 amino acids. V lost 6 bases and J 7 bases, leaving 12 bases between the germline ends. CDR3 coding DNA: TGCAGCGTCATTACAGGGTTGACCCAGTACTTC. This sequence encodes CSVITGLTQYF. Complete variable domain (other parts from reference TRBV29-1 and TRBJ2-5): SAVISQKPSRDICQRGTSLTIQCQVDSQVTMMFWYRQQPGQSLTLIATANQGSEATYESGFVIDKFPISRPNLTFSTLTVSNMSPEDSSIYLCSVITGLTQYFGPGTRLLVL.

This chain uses TRBV29-1 with TRBJ2-3; no clear D gene. Looked up from germline, CDR1 is SQVTM and CDR2 is ANQGSEA. With 8 bases removed from V and 4 bases from J, the gap between germline ends came to 10 bases. The CDR3 is 11 amino acids. CDR3 amino acids: CSPIIADTQYF. Written as DNA, the CDR3 is TGCAGCCCTATCATAGCAGATACGCAGTATTTT.

The CDR3 region is CASRDGGYGTGELFF. Here the CDR3 DNA reads TGTGCCAGCAGGGATGGCGGGTATGGCACCGGGGAGCTGTTTTTT. The chain links TRBV6-2 or TRBV6-3 to TRBJ2-2, with D tentatively TRBD2 (5 bases). This CDR3 region has 15 residues. Germline lookup yields CDR1 MNHEY and CDR2 SVGEGT. V lost 6 bases and J lost 4, with 15 bases in between.

The sample holds a few counts of this clonotype. The rearrangement joins TRBV29-1 to TRBJ2-7; 10 bases line up with TRBD1. CDR3 length: 13 amino acids. Germline-derived CDR1 and CDR2 are SQVTM and ANQGSEA. CDR3 residues: CRALGTGAYEQYF. As DNA, the CDR3 is TGCAGGGCCCTGGGGACAGGGGCCTACGAGCAGTACTTC.

This clonotype was observed a few times. V usage is TRBV7-2 and J usage is TRBJ2-3, with D hard to call. Trimming cost V 3 bases and J 0 bases, with 10 bases left between them. Per the germline V gene, CDR1 is SGHTA and CDR2 is FQGNSA. The CDR3 runs 15 residues. The CDR3 reads CASSFYGTSTDTQYF. In DNA form, the CDR3 reads TGTGCCAGCAGCTTCTACGGAACTAGCACAGATACGCAGTATTTT.

This chain connects TRBV16 to TRBJ1-4; D is uncertain. Between the trimmed V and J ends, which lost 6 bases and 4 bases, there was a span of 6 bases. Germline lookup yields CDR1 KGHSY and CDR2 FQNENV. The CDR3 runs to 12 residues. This CDR3 is CASREVNEKLFF. The DNA of the CDR3 is TGTGCCAGCAGAGAAGTTAATGAAAAACTGTTTTTT.

The chain recombines TRBV20-1 with TRBJ2-4; TRBD1 agrees at 8 bases. The tail of the sequence fits TRBJ2-7 better, so the J call may be wrong. The CDR3 is 14 amino acids. From germline, CDR1 is DFQATT and CDR2 SNEGSKA (reference sequence). In DNA, the CDR3 is TGCAGTGCAGGGGGTTGGACAGGGACCTACGAGCAGTACTTC. This gives the protein CSAGGWTGTYEQYF.

The chain recombines TRBV7-2 with TRBJ2-5; D ambiguous. V was shortened by 0 bases and J by 5 bases, with 7 bases between the two germline ends. Germline-derived CDR1 and CDR2 are SGHTA and FQGNSA. This CDR3 spans 13 amino acids. CDR3 protein: CASSLALVETQYF. CDR3 DNA: TGTGCCAGCAGCTTAGCGCTCGTGGAGACCCAGTACTTC.

This chain links TRBV29-1 with TRBJ1-4, with D uncertain. Germline V lookup: CDR1 SQVTM, CDR2 ANQGSEA. CDR3 length equals 11 residues. Trimming stripped 4 bases from V and 11 bases from J, with 11 bases between. CDR3 nucleotides: TGCAGCGTTGGTTCCCTCGACAAACTGTTTTTT. Its protein is CSVGSLDKLFF. The full variable domain, its missing parts supplied by reference TRBV29-1 and TRBJ1-4, is SAVISQKPSRDICQRGTSLTIQCQVDSQVTMMFWYRQQPGQSLTLIATANQGSEATYESGFVIDKFPISRPNLTFSTLTVSNMSPEDSSIYLCSVGSLDKLFFGSGTQLSVL.

The rearrangement links TRBV9 to TRBJ2-1, with 10 bases that match TRBD2. This CDR3 spans 15 amino acids. Looked up from germline, CDR1 is SGDLS and CDR2 is YYNGEE. Trimming took 0 bases from V and 7 from J; bases not matched to a gene: 4. CDR3 protein: CASSVVSGRDNEQFF. In DNA, the CDR3 is TGTGCCAGCAGCGTAGTGAGCGGGAGGGATAATGAGCAGTTCTTC.

This clonotype was seen only a few times. This sequence joins TRBV6-2 or TRBV6-3 and TRBJ2-4, with 11 bases lining up with TRBD1. The CDR3 loop spans 19 amino acids. The V gene's germline CDR1 is MNHEY and CDR2 SVGEGT. The junction had 9 bases not matched to a gene; V was cut back by 2 bases and J by 0 bases. CDR3 nucleotides: TGTGCCAGCAGTTACCGGGGACAGGGGGAAGGACAAGCCAAAAACATTCAGTACTTC. Encoded protein: CASSYRGQGEGQAKNIQYF.

J is TRBJ1-6 and V is TRBV7-9, with unresolved D. Germline CDR1 is SEHNR and CDR2 is FQNEAQ (reference sequence). The CDR3 has 12 amino acids. The germline V and J ends were trimmed by 5 bases and 10 bases, with 9 bases remaining between them. The CDR3 loop is CASSDGESPLHF. The CDR3 nucleotides read TGTGCCAGCAGCGACGGGGAATCACCCCTCCACTTT.

This clonotype has a handful of counts. The chain recombines TRBV12-3 or TRBV12-4 with TRBJ1-5, with D unclear. V lost 8 bases and J lost 0, with 8 bases in between. There are 13 residues in the CDR3. CDR3 protein: CASRRGSNQPQHF. The CDR3 DNA reads as TGTGCCAGCCGGCGGGGTAGCAATCAGCCCCAGCATTTT.

The chain combines TRBV3-1 with TRBJ2-7; D uncertain. The CDR3 runs 16 residues. V dropped 6 bases and J dropped 7 bases, with 25 bases sitting between them. The germline CDR1 and CDR2 sequences are LGHDT and YNNKEL (reference sequence). The CDR3 spells CASSLFEPKFYNEQYF. CDR3 bases: TGTGCCAGCAGTCTATTCGAGCCCAAATTCTACAATGAGCAGTACTTC.

A word on this clonotype: This clone may be a read error of a much larger clone one base away. The chain couples TRBV18 to TRBJ1-6, with 7 bases lining up with TRBD1. Germline loops: CDR1 KGHSH, CDR2 LQKENI. The ends lost 2 bases at V and 11 bases at J; junction bases unmatched: 12. The CDR3 totals 16 residues. This CDR3 reads CASSPNQEGGDPPLHF. The CDR3, as DNA: TGTGCCAGCTCACCAAATCAGGAAGGGGGCGATCCACCCCTCCACTTT.